A selection of T cell receptor beta chains follows, all from one sample in a study of T cell changes during pregnancy in multiple sclerosis. The assay was immunoSEQ multiplex PCR, and TCRdb's table has in-frame clones only and misses some. This sample carries some 40,000 clones, approximately 90% of them seen once, and the ten largest clones take around 4.1%. The material sequenced was CD8+ T cells from peripheral blood mononuclear cells, taken in the first trimester of pregnancy. These receptors came from a female donor with multiple sclerosis, enrolled in a pregnancy study. CDR3s include the opening cysteine and the closing phenylalanine or tryptophan. The D gene is left open where the match is weak. Clone size appears in some rows only: once, few, many, or a class for an expanded clone.

CASSQLAQLMTRTDTQYF	TGTGCCAGCAGCCAACTAGCCCAGCTTATGACACGGACAGATACGCAGTATTTT	TRBV11-2	TRBJ2-3	-	-
CASSLETGIRAYEQYF	TGTGCCAGCAGCTTGGAGACAGGGATCAGGGCCTACGAGCAGTACTTC	TRBV5-8	TRBJ2-7	TRBD1	-
CASSLSGTGYEKLFF	TGTGCCAGCAGCCTTTCCGGGACAGGTTATGAAAAACTGTTTTTT	TRBV9	TRBJ1-4	TRBD1	-
CASSEMLQGAYEQYF	TGTGCCAGCAGCGAGATGCTACAGGGTGCCTACGAGCAGTACTTC	TRBV7-6	TRBJ2-7	-	once
CASSPPEDREGIYEQYF	TGTGCCAGCAGCCCACCCGAGGACAGGGAGGGGATCTACGAGCAGTACTTC	TRBV11-1	TRBJ2-7	-	-
CASTTKEAGRQPQHF	TGTGCCAGCACTACGAAGGAGGCAGGCCGTCAGCCCCAGCATTTT	TRBV2	TRBJ1-5	-	-
CASSRRGTGERGYGYTF	TGTGCCAGCAGCCGCAGGGGGACAGGGGAACGAGGCTATGGCTACACCTTC	TRBV4-2	TRBJ1-2	TRBD1	-
CASSLDPFSGYPLHF	TGTGCCAGCAGCTTAGATCCATTCTCGGGGTATCCCCTCCACTTT	TRBV7-2	TRBJ1-6	-	-
CASSPTGGPSYNEQFF	TGTGCCAGCAGCCCTACGGGGGGACCCTCCTACAATGAGCAGTTCTTC	TRBV7-9	TRBJ2-1	TRBD2	-
CASSYRRGEDEKLFF	TGTGCCAGCAGTTACCGCAGGGGCGAGGATGAAAAACTGTTTTTT	TRBV6-5	TRBJ1-4	-	-
CASSTFDMDEQFF	TGTGCCAGCTCAACCTTCGACATGGATGAGCAGTTCTTC	TRBV18	TRBJ2-1	-	-